The 19 T cell receptor beta chains listed next were all sequenced from one sample in a study of spatial heterogeneity in lung cancer. Points from the study as a whole: The study found that expanded intratumoral alpha and beta TCR counts tracked tumor mutation counts.

Via MiXCR, TCRdb re-called the 5' RACE reads, giving one row per CDR3 protein. The repertoire holds 3,000 or so distinct CDR3 sequences, with roughly 6.5% as singletons. Antigens for these TCRs are unknown. Time point meaning: sample taken at primary tumor resection. The sequencing used lung tumor tissue, collected at surgery. The source is a male donor with early-stage non-small cell lung cancer.

Within the sample, this clonotype is medium-sized. With the library built for alpha chains, this beta chain is off target and its frequency is not meaningful. The rearrangement joins TRBV7-3 to TRBJ2-7, with 9 bases fitting TRBD2. This CDR3 spans 17 amino acids. The germline gives CDR1 SGHTA, CDR2 FQGTGA. V dropped 0 bases and J dropped 3; count of bases not matched to a gene: 9. The DNA for the CDR3 is TGTGCCAGCAGCTTAACGGGGGTTAGCGGGAGTAACTACGAGCAGTACTTC. Translated: CASSLTGVSGSNYEQYF.

As to this clonotype: As an off-target read in a library built for alpha chains, this beta chain has a frequency of little significance. J is TRBJ1-1 and V is TRBV6-2 or TRBV6-3; D is unclear. Germline CDR1 reads MNHEY; CDR2 reads SVGEGT. V shed 7 bases and J shed 0 bases, with 15 bases lying between them. CDR3 length: 15 amino acids. This chain's CDR3 is CASKRTGRMNTEAFF. CDR3 in DNA: TGTGCCAGCAAACGGACCGGGCGAATGAACACTGAAGCTTTCTTT.

By share of the sample, this clonotype is medium-sized. Since it is a stray read in a library aimed at alpha chains, this beta chain has a size that is not meaningful. The gene calls are TRBV24-1 and TRBJ2-1, with 10 positions matching TRBD2. The CDR3 extends over 19 amino acids. Germline V CDR1 and CDR2: KGHDR, SFDVKD. J gave up 7 bases and V 4 bases, and 18 bases lay outside the gene matches. The CDR3 region has the DNA TGTGCCACCAGTGAAAGTGGGACCAGCGGGAGGGCCCGGGCGAATGAGCAGTTCTTC. As protein: CATSESGTSGRARANEQFF.

On this clonotype: This beta chain represents an off-target read in a library built for alpha chains; its size is of limited meaning. The chain couples TRBV2 to TRBJ1-4; D gene unclear. The CDR3 covers 14 residues. From germline, CDR1 is SNHLY and CDR2 FYNNEI. V dropped 3 bases and J dropped 8 bases, with 13 bases sitting between them. The CDR3 region is CASSDPGRREKLFF. The CDR3 region has the DNA TGTGCCAGCAGTGACCCCGGGAGGAGGGAAAAACTGTTTTTT.

Judged by abundance, this clonotype is medium-sized. A library made for alpha chains picked up this beta chain off target, so its size means little. The chain joins TRBV7-2 to TRBJ1-2; no clear D gene. Germline V gene lookup returns CDR1 SGHTA and CDR2 FQGNSA. The V end lost 3 bases, the J end lost 0 bases, and 5 bases lay between the germline ends. This CDR3 has 13 residues. The DNA of the CDR3 is TGTGCCAGCAGCTTTAGGGCTAACTATGGCTACACCTTC. Protein product: CASSFRANYGYTF.

This clonotype counts as medium-sized. Found in a library prepared for alpha chains, this beta chain is an off-target read, and its abundance has little meaning. This chain joins TRBV29-1 and TRBJ2-4; D is possibly TRBD1 (6 bases). Looked up from germline, CDR1 is SQVTM and CDR2 is ANQGSEA. Trimming shortened V by 2 bases and J by 5 bases, and 10 bases separated the two germline ends. This CDR3 region has 13 residues. CDR3 nucleotide sequence: TGCAGCGTTGAAACAGGACAGCAAAACATTCAGTACTTC. It yields the protein CSVETGQQNIQYF. The full variable domain, rest sourced from reference TRBV29-1 and TRBJ2-4, is SAVISQKPSRDICQRGTSLTIQCQVDSQVTMMFWYRQQPGQSLTLIATANQGSEATYESGFVIDKFPISRPNLTFSTLTVSNMSPEDSSIYLCSVETGQQNIQYFGAGTRLSVL.

Judged by abundance, this clonotype is medium-sized. Little can be read into the size of this beta chain, an off-target read in a library designed for alpha chains. The chain employs TRBV28 and TRBJ2-3; no firm D call. This CDR3 region has 11 residues. CDR1 is MDHEN and CDR2 is SYDVKM in the germline V gene. V dropped 4 bases and J dropped 6 bases, with 5 bases sitting between them. CDR3: CASSYWDTQYF. The CDR3 DNA sequence: TGTGCCAGCAGTTACTGGGATACGCAGTATTTT.

Judged by abundance, this clonotype is medium-sized. This beta chain is a stray sequence in a library constructed for alpha chains; its clone size is not meaningful. CDR3 region: CASSEPGQGEDTQYF. The CDR3 DNA is TGCGCCAGCAGTGAGCCGGGACAGGGGGAAGATACGCAGTATTTT. The chain carries TRBV10-1 and TRBJ2-3; TRBD1 agrees at 11 bases. With V trimmed by 2 bases and J by 5 bases, 3 bases remained unmatched. The CDR3 runs to 15 residues. Germline V gene sequence: CDR1 WNHNN, CDR2 SYGVQD (reference sequence).

By frequency in the sample, this clonotype is medium-sized (0.01 to 0.1%). This beta chain is an unintended read in a library built for alpha chains; its size means little. The chain links TRBV24-1 to TRBJ2-3; TRBD1 might be the D (6 bases). The germline V gene encodes CDR1 KGHDR and CDR2 SFDVKD. This CDR3 spans 20 amino acids. V gave up 5 bases and J gave up 0 bases, with 26 bases separating them. The CDR3 is CATSGQAIQAANPSTDTQYF. The CDR3 DNA reads TGTGCCACCAGTGGACAGGCCATCCAGGCAGCGAACCCTAGCACAGATACGCAGTATTTT.

Sample share makes this clonotype medium-sized. This beta chain is an off-target read within a library intended for alpha chains, so its frequency means little. The chain has TRBV27 and TRBJ1-1; D remains ambiguous. Trimming shortened V by 4 bases and J by 4 bases, and 13 bases separated the two germline ends. CDR3 length: 14 amino acids. CDR1 is MNHEY, CDR2 SMNVEV, per germline (reference sequence). CDR3 nucleotides: TGTGCCAGCAGTTCCCTTAGCCTGAGCACTGAAGCTTTCTTT. Translation gives CASSSLSLSTEAFF.

This clonotype is classed as medium-sized. A library made for alpha chains picked up this beta chain off target, so its size means little. The chain has TRBV12-3 or TRBV12-4 and TRBJ2-7, with D perhaps matching TRBD2 (5 bases). Trimming took 3 bases from V and 5 from J, leaving 14 bases between them. The CDR3 totals 14 residues. The CDR3 region has the DNA TGTGCCAGCAGTTTTAACGGGATAAACAACGAGCAGTACTTC. Amino acid sequence: CASSFNGINNEQYF.

By its share, this clonotype is medium-sized. Since the library was made to target alpha chains, this beta chain is a stray read and its abundance is not meaningful. This chain links TRBV9 with TRBJ1-1; no clear D gene. This CDR3 has 13 residues. Trimming removed 4 bases at V and 3 bases at J, with 10 bases between. The germline gives CDR1 SGDLS, CDR2 YYNGEE. CDR3 sequence: CASSSLSDTEAFF. The DNA of the CDR3 is TGTGCCAGCAGCTCCCTATCAGACACTGAAGCTTTCTTT.

This clonotype is medium-sized (0.01 to 0.1%) in the sample. Found in a library prepared for alpha chains, this beta chain is an off-target read, and its abundance has little meaning. This chain links TRBV12-3 or TRBV12-4 with TRBJ1-5; possible D gene TRBD1, 5 bases. The V gene lost 5 bases and the J gene lost 9 bases, with 14 bases spanning the gap. The CDR3 totals 13 residues. For the CDR3, the DNA is TGTGCCAGCAGTCACCCAGGGTTTCTGCCCCAGCATTTT. As protein: CASSHPGFLPQHF.

By frequency in the sample, this clonotype is medium-sized. This beta chain represents an off-target read in a library built for alpha chains; its size is of limited meaning. The genes are TRBV18 and TRBJ1-2, with 9 bases identical to TRBD1. The CDR3 totals 16 residues. Germline V lookup: CDR1 KGHSH, CDR2 LQKENI. With V trimmed by 3 bases and J by 4 bases, 9 bases remained unmatched. The chain's CDR3 is CASSPDRGRSVYGYTF. As DNA, the CDR3 is TGTGCCAGCTCACCGGACAGGGGTCGTTCCGTCTATGGCTACACCTTC.

This clonotype is termed medium-sized. This beta chain is an off-target read within a library intended for alpha chains, so its frequency means little. The chain is built from TRBV7-9 and TRBJ2-7; 8 nucleotides line up with TRBD2. There are 14 residues in the CDR3. Germline-derived CDR1 and CDR2 are SEHNR and FQNEAQ (reference sequence). Trimming at V came to 5 bases and at J to 0 bases, leaving 3 bases not matched to a gene. Here the CDR3 reads CASSQLAVSYEQYF. CDR3 DNA: TGTGCCAGCAGCCAACTAGCGGTCTCCTACGAGCAGTACTTC.

This clonotype was seen at least ten times. A library prepared for alpha chains yielded this beta chain as an off-target read; its size is of little meaning. The rearrangement joins TRBV18 to TRBJ1-1; TRBD1 is a possible D gene (5 bases). V lost 1 base and J lost 3, with 15 bases in between. This CDR3 region has 16 residues. The germline V gene encodes CDR1 KGHSH and CDR2 LQKENI. CDR3 nucleotide sequence: TGTGCCAGCTCACCACGATCTGGAGGGGAAGACACTGAAGCTTTCTTT. It translates to CASSPRSGGEDTEAFF.

This clonotype is medium-sized (0.01 to 0.1%) by share. Within a library made for alpha chains, this beta chain is off target, and its count is uninformative. The rearrangement uses TRBV28 and TRBJ2-7; tentatively, D is TRBD1 (6 bases). The CDR3 covers 16 residues. Germline V gene data show CDR1 as MDHEN and CDR2 as SYDVKM. The V end lost 6 bases, the J end lost 1 base, and 19 bases lay between the germline ends. CDR3: CASRNLGSTGSYEQYF. The CDR3 coding sequence is TGTGCCAGCAGGAATCTGGGTTCGACAGGATCCTACGAGCAGTACTTC.

As for this clonotype: This beta chain represents an off-target read in a library built for alpha chains; its size is of limited meaning. CDR3 amino acids: CASSWVTGGQDTQYF. The CDR3 nucleotides read TGTGCCAGCAGCTGGGTCACGGGGGGCCAAGATACGCAGTATTTT. V gene TRBV7-9 combines with J gene TRBJ2-3; TRBD2 is a possible D gene (7 bases). This CDR3 is built from 15 residues. V lost 4 bases and J lost 5, with 16 bases in between. Germline CDR1 and CDR2: SEHNR and FQNEAQ (reference sequence).

In regard to this clonotype: Little can be read into the size of this beta chain, an off-target read in a library designed for alpha chains. The chain recombines TRBV3-1 with TRBJ2-3; D unclear. The CDR3 contains 12 residues. V was clipped by 7 bases and J by 6 bases, with 11 bases between them. CDR1 is LGHDT and CDR2 is YNNKEL in the germline V gene (reference sequence). The CDR3 spells CASNGLKDTQYF. The CDR3 coding sequence is TGTGCCAGCAATGGTCTGAAGGATACGCAGTATTTT.